This TCR beta chain was captured in a study of T cell changes during pregnancy in multiple sclerosis. CDR1 and CDR2 (germline): SGHTA, FQGTGA. Germline trimming cut 5 bases from V and 5 bases from J; bases unmatched to any gene: 6. CDR3 length: 15 residues. The assay was immunoSEQ multiplex PCR, and TCRdb's table has in-frame clones only and misses some. Of tens of thousands of clones listed, about 90% are singletons. This sample comprised CD4+ T cells from peripheral blood mononuclear cells, obtained after pregnancy. The rearrangement links TRBV7-3 to TRBJ1-6; 7 nucleotides align to TRBD1. The TCR sequence derives from a female donor with multiple sclerosis, enrolled in a pregnancy study. The CDR3 sequence: CASSPRTGDNSPLHF. CDR3 in DNA: TGTGCCAGCAGCCCCCGGACAGGAGATAATTCACCCCTCCACTTT.